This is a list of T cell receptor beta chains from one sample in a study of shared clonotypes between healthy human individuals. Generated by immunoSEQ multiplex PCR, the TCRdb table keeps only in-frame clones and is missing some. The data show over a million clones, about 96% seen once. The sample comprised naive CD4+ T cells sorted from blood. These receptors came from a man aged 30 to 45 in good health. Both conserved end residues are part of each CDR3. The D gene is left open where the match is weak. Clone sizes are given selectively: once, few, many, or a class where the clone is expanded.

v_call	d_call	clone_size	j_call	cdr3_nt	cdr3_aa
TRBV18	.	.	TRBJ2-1	TGTGCCAGCTCACTCGGCCGGCCGGTCTACAATGAGCAGTTCTTC	CASSLGRPVYNEQFF
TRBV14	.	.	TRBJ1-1	TGTGCCAGCAGCCGGTTGAGTACTGAAGCTTTCTTT	CASSRLSTEAFF
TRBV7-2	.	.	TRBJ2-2	TGTGCCAGCAGCTTAGATTCGGGAGCGCGCACCGGGGAGCTGTTTTTT	CASSLDSGARTGELFF
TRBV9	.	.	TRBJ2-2	TGTGCCAGCAGCCCAGGCGGAGGAGGGTATGTCGGGGAGCTGTTTTTT	CASSPGGGGYVGELFF
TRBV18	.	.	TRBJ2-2	TGTGCCAGCTCAACGGACACCGGGGAGCTGTTTTTT	CASSTDTGELFF
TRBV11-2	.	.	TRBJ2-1	TGTGCCAGCAGCTCACTTCTAGGCTCCTACAATGAGCAGTTCTTC	CASSSLLGSYNEQFF
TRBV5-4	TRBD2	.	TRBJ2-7	TGTGCCAGCGGAACCGGGACTAGCGGGAGCTCCTACGAGCAGTACTTC	CASGTGTSGSSYEQYF
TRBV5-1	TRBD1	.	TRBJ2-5	TGCGCCAGCAGCCGGGGGACAGGGGGTGAGACCCAGTACTTC	CASSRGTGGETQYF
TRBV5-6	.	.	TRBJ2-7	TGTGCCAGCAGCTCGGACCGCGGGGCGTCCTCCGAGCAGTACTTC	CASSSDRGASSEQYF
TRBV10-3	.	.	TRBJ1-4	TGTGCCACGACGACAGGACTAACTAATGAAAAACTGTTTTTT	CATTTGLTNEKLFF
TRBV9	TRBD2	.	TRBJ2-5	TGTGCCAGCAGCGTAGGGGCTAGCGGGAGTCAAGAGACCCAGTACTTC	CASSVGASGSQETQYF
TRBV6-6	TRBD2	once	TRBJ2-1	TGTGCCAGCTTGTTAGCGGGTTACAATGAGCAGTTCTTC	CASLLAGYNEQFF
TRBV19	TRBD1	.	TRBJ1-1	TGTGCCAGTAGTTTGACAGGGGACGGGGATACTGAAGCTTTCTTT	CASSLTGDGDTEAFF
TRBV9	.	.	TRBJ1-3	TGTGCCAGCAGCGTAGAGTCGAGAAACACCATATATTTT	CASSVESRNTIYF
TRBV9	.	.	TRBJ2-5	TGTGCCAGCAGCGTAGGGTTTATGAGGGAGACCCAGTACTTC	CASSVGFMRETQYF
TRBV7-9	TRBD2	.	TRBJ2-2	TGTGCCAGCAGCTTAATCCCGGGACTAGCAGGGGGCACCGGGGAGCTGTTTTTT	CASSLIPGLAGGTGELFF
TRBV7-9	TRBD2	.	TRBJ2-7	TGTGCCAGCAGCCTGCGGGAGTTAAGCAACGAGCAGTACTTC	CASSLRELSNEQYF
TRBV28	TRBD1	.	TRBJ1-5	TGTGCCAGCAGCGGACAGGGGACCTTGGGGCCCCAGCATTTT	CASSGQGTLGPQHF
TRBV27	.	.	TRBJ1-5	TGTGCCAGCAGTTTTTTGATTTGGTTTTGGCATTTT	CASSFLIWFWHF
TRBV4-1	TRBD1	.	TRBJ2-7	TGCGCCAGCAGCCATTTGGACAGGGGACGTTCCTACGAGCAGTACTTC	CASSHLDRGRSYEQYF
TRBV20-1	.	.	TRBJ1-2	TGCAGTGCCTGGGAGGGGGGCTACACCTTC	CSAWEGGYTF
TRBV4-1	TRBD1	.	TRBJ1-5	TGCGCCGGCAGCCAAGACGGGTTGACAGGGGGCGGACAGCCCCAGCATTTT	CAGSQDGLTGGGQPQHF
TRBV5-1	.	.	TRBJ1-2	TGCGCCAGCAGCCACGGGAGGACGGGGGACTATGGCTACACCTTC	CASSHGRTGDYGYTF
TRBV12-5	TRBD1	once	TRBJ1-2	TGTGCTAGTGGTCCGGGGACAGGGAGGGCCTATGGCTACACCTTC	CASGPGTGRAYGYTF
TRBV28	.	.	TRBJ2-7	TGTGCCAGCAGTTTAGTCGGATACGAGCAGTACTTC	CASSLVGYEQYF